This entry features one TCR beta chain sequence. Its antigen is undetermined. The data were obtained in a study of CD8+ T cells in alopecia areata. Study as a whole: Treated individuals took tofacitinib by mouth, 5 to 10 mg twice daily. The drug, tofacitinib, lasted 6 to 18 months, followed by 6 months off drug. Study findings and constraints: Scalp specimens additionally yield sequences from normal skin's resident alphabeta T cells.

TCR sequencing used cDNA made by reverse transcription of extracted RNA. Libraries were prepared by immunoSEQ multiplex PCR; TCRdb keeps only in-frame clonotypes and omits some of them. The sample records under 250,000 clones, approximately 52% being singletons. Trimming stripped 1 base from V and 2 bases from J, with 8 bases between. Germline values: CDR1 SEHNR, CDR2 FQNEAQ (reference sequence). The CDR3 is 14 residues long. The TCR sequence derives from a human donor with alopecia areata. The chain recombines TRBV7-9 with TRBJ1-2; TRBD1 is a possible D gene (5 bases). The sequenced sample was CD4+ T cells sorted from blood, obtained at week 0. The CDR3 protein is CASSLGGRNYGYTF. CDR3 nucleotide sequence: TGTGCCAGCAGCTTAGGGGGCAGAAACTATGGCTACACCTTC.